Below, 16 T cell receptor beta chains from the same sample are listed, as sequenced in a study of T-cell reconstitution after alpha-beta-depleted transplantation in children. Preparation of the TCRbeta library was carried out with unique molecular identifiers. TCRdb re-analysed the PCR reads in MiXCR, keeping a single row per CDR3 protein. The sample records approximately 490,000 distinct CDR3 sequences, about 10% being singletons. Sequencing used PBMCs, obtained before TCRalphabeta/CD19-depleted stem cell transplant. These TCRs come from a child between 2 and 9 years old with inherited bone marrow failure, due to receive a stem cell transplant.

This clonotype was observed a few times. This may be a read error, as it is one base from a much larger clone. The chain uses TRBV3-1 and TRBJ2-7; either TRBD1 or TRBD2 may fit D (6 bases each). This CDR3 is built from 18 residues. Per germline, CDR1 LGHDT and CDR2 YNNKEL (reference sequence). CDR3 in DNA: TGTGCCAGCTGCCAGGTCGGGGGCGCCGGCCTTAACTCCTACGAGCAGTACTTC. Protein: CASCQVGGAGLNSYEQYF.

This clonotype has a handful of counts. V is TRBV4-2 and J is TRBJ2-2; 9 bases are a match to TRBD2. The J segment lost 3 bases and the V segment lost 2 bases, leaving 7 bases of the junction unmatched. CDR1 and CDR2 from the germline V gene are LGHNA and YNFKEQ. This CDR3 spans 17 amino acids. The chain's CDR3 is CASSQTSGRPYTGELFF. CDR3 DNA: TGTGCCAGCAGCCAAACAAGCGGGAGGCCCTACACCGGGGAGCTGTTTTTT.

There are a few counts of this clonotype. The chain combines TRBV20-1 with TRBJ1-2; maybe TRBD1 (5 bases). The ends were cut back, 6 bases at V and 8 bases at J, with 16 bases in the middle. Germline CDR1 and CDR2: DFQATT and SNEGSKA (reference sequence). CDR3 size: 12 residues. This CDR3 is CSARDRDLGYTF. The CDR3 nucleotides read TGCAGTGCGCGGGACCGGGACCTCGGCTACACCTTC.

Points on this clonotype: A much larger clone differs by one base, so this may be a read error. The chain is built from TRBV12-3 or TRBV12-4 and TRBJ2-5; unclear D gene. The CDR3 length is 12 residues. CDR3 nucleotides: TGTGCCAGCGGGCCCACCCGCGAGACCCAGCACTTC. As protein: CASGPTRETQHF.

This clonotype was observed a few times. This chain joins TRBV7-2 and TRBJ2-7; TRBD1 matches 9 bases. Trimming removed 10 bases from V and 1 base from J; junction bases left unmatched: 8. CDR3 length: 14 residues. Germline loops: CDR1 SGHTA, CDR2 FQGNSA. CDR3 region: CATRSGTGSYEQYF. Here the CDR3 DNA reads TGTGCCACCCGATCCGGGACAGGGTCCTACGAGCAGTACTTC.

This clonotype was picked up many times. Here the CDR3 reads CASSVFEREAINEQFF. The DNA of the CDR3 is TGTGCCAGCAGCGTCTTTGAGCGGGAGGCTATCAATGAGCAGTTCTTC. The genes are TRBV9 and TRBJ2-1, with 9 bases identical to TRBD2. With 2 bases clipped from V and 6 bases from J, the junction kept 9 bases outside the gene matches. This CDR3 is built from 16 residues. The germline CDR1 and CDR2 sequences are SGDLS and YYNGEE.

There are many counts of this clonotype. The chain employs TRBV12-3 or TRBV12-4 and TRBJ1-4; possible D gene TRBD1, 6 bases. V was pared by 6 bases and J by 5 bases, with 19 bases between. The length of the CDR3 is 16 residues. The CDR3 sequence is CASSPLTGSENEKLFF. CDR3 bases: TGTGCCAGCAGCCCACTTACAGGGTCCGAGAATGAAAAACTGTTTTTT.

This clonotype was counted many times. This sequence joins TRBV25-1 and TRBJ2-7, with D maybe TRBD2 (5 bases). Germline loops: CDR1 MGHDK, CDR2 SYGVNS. V lost 3 bases to trimming and J lost 3 bases, with 15 bases between them. The CDR3 runs to 15 residues. In nucleotides, the CDR3 is TGTGCCAGCAGTGAGCCGGGGAGAAACGTCTACGAGCAGTACTTC. Its translation: CASSEPGRNVYEQYF.

This clonotype was observed at least ten times. The rearrangement uses TRBV12-3 or TRBV12-4 and TRBJ1-1; TRBD1 might be the D (6 bases). This CDR3 comprises 13 residues. V gave up 10 bases and J gave up 1 base, with 13 bases separating them. CDR3 sequence reads: CATGGRSNTEAFF. For the CDR3, the DNA is TGTGCCACCGGGGGCAGGTCGAACACTGAAGCTTTCTTT.

The table lists this clonotype with many counts. The junction differs from germline at one of its ends, possibly a read error. The rearrangement links TRBV20-1 to TRBJ2-1, with 12 positions matching TRBD2. The CDR3 loop spans 16 amino acids. The V gene's germline CDR1 is DFQATT and CDR2 SNEGSKA (reference sequence). The CDR3 nucleotides are TGCAGTGCTAGAGCACTAGCGGGAGGCCCTTCGGATGAGCATTTCTTC. Translating it yields CSARALAGGPSDEHFF.

This clonotype was seen many times. This chain links TRBV12-3 or TRBV12-4 with TRBJ2-5; D perhaps matches TRBD2 (6 bases). CDR3 size: 12 residues. Trimming removed 3 bases from V and 13 bases from J, with 15 bases in between. The CDR3 is CASSFNGGLGYF. CDR3 coding DNA: TGTGCCAGCAGTTTTAATGGGGGACTGGGGTACTTC.

This clonotype was seen at least ten times. The gene calls are TRBV28 and TRBJ2-7; D gene unclear. Between the trimmed V and J ends, which lost 5 bases and 1 base, there was a span of 24 bases. The CDR3 extends over 18 amino acids. Germline loops: CDR1 MDHEN, CDR2 SYDVKM. CDR3 amino acids: CASSASETTGRSSYEQYF. The CDR3 DNA reads TGTGCCAGCAGTGCTTCTGAAACGACCGGCCGTTCATCCTACGAGCAGTACTTC.

This clonotype was observed many times. This rearrangement joins TRBV4-3 to TRBJ2-7; 7 bases are a match to TRBD1. Germline lookup yields CDR1 LGHNA and CDR2 YSLEER. This CDR3 has 16 amino acids. V lost 3 bases, J lost 5 bases, and 13 bases stayed unmatched. The chain's CDR3 is CASSQAYRGPGNEQYF. CDR3 coding DNA: TGCGCCAGCAGCCAGGCATACAGGGGCCCCGGAAACGAGCAGTACTTC.

This clonotype came up many times. CDR3 DNA sequence: TGTGCCAGCTCCGGTCCGGCTAGCGTGTCCACCGGGGAGCTGTTTTTT. It encodes CASSGPASVSTGELFF. The V gene is TRBV27, the J gene TRBJ2-2, with D maybe TRBD2 (6 bases). The V end was cut by 8 bases, the J end by 4 bases, with 20 bases between. The CDR3 loop spans 16 amino acids. Germline CDR1 MNHEY, CDR2 SMNVEV (reference sequence).

The chain couples TRBV30 to TRBJ1-1; D ambiguous. With 0 bases removed from V and 8 bases from J, the gap between germline ends came to 13 bases. CDR1 GTSNPN and CDR2 SVGIG come from the germline V gene (reference sequence). This CDR3 is 13 amino acids long. This CDR3 is CAWSVAAGLEAFF. For the CDR3, the DNA is TGTGCCTGGAGTGTAGCAGCGGGTCTAGAAGCTTTCTTT.

This clonotype came up many times. The rearrangement joins TRBV6-2 or TRBV6-3 to TRBJ2-3, with 12 bases matching TRBD1. The CDR3 consists of 14 residues. Per germline, CDR1 MNHEY and CDR2 SVGEGT. The chain's CDR3 is CAIAGTGGLDTQYF. The CDR3 region has the DNA TGTGCAATCGCCGGGACAGGGGGCTTGGATACGCAGTATTTT.